This T cell receptor (beta chain) stems from a study of early T cells in non-severe SARS-CoV-2 infection. Overall study context: From unsorted whole blood, bulk RNA was sequenced, and the chains remained unpaired.

In regard to this clonotype: Its antigen remains unidentified. A read error is possible here, since a much larger clone lies one base away.

Individual cDNA molecules were tagged with unique molecular identifiers. TCRdb processed the 5' RACE reads anew with MiXCR; each CDR3 protein has one entry. The sample consists of approximately 66,000 distinct CDR3 sequences, around an eighth of them appearing once. Study findings and constraints: Sequences matched to VDJdb favored anti-spike CD8 responses, while private and CD4 specificities were missed.

CDR3 length: 12 residues. From germline, CDR1 is SGHAT and CDR2 FQNNGV. The sequence was collected from an adult who was a healthcare worker with PCR-confirmed SARS-CoV-2 infection or an uninfected control (not recorded which). The chain joins TRBV11-2 to TRBJ2-1, with no clear D. Material for sequencing was whole blood. The CDR3 DNA reads TGTGCTACTGGCCAAAGATTAGGTGAGCAGTTCTTC. It translates to CATGQRLGEQFF.